The sequence of this TCR beta chain was determined in a study of blood T cell repertoires in COVID-19. Study summary: Sites in the United States, Italy and Spain provided acute and convalescent COVID-19 samples. In each case, the material was cDNA or gDNA derived from T cells, B-cell-depleted T cells, or PBMCs.

CDR1 and CDR2 from the germline V gene are LNHDA and SQIVND (reference sequence). V shed 5 bases and J shed 6 bases, with 17 bases lying between them. This CDR3 is built from 14 residues. This clone was detected only a few times. As processed by the authors: How many nucleated cells were present was estimated from reference gene primer amplification. Only in-frame clones appear in the TCRdb table, and some are missing; sequencing was by immunoSEQ multiplex PCR. D and trimming come from the DNA, and the V and J calls and clone size come from that table. The table records 310,000 or so clones, approximately 90% of them present only once.

Material for sequencing was peripheral blood. The chain couples TRBV19 to TRBJ2-7; maybe TRBD1 (6 bases). This TCR was recovered from a woman between 50 and 59 years old with active or convalescent COVID-19. The CDR3 reads CASSEQGKSGEQYF. As DNA, the CDR3 is TGTGCCAGTAGTGAGCAGGGGAAGTCGGGCGAGCAGTACTTC.